This T cell receptor beta chain was retrieved from a study of identical twins. Points from the study as a whole: Reduced insertions were recorded for abundant cord blood beta clonotypes, with no such pattern in memory repertoires.

Only healthy Caucasians were enrolled as donors. Concerning this clonotype itself: Antigen specificity is unknown.

Unique molecular identifiers were present on the cDNA, and a universal primer site came from template switching. TCRdb itself ran the 5' RACE reads through MiXCR, one entry per CDR3 protein. The data hold roughly 1.6 million distinct CDR3 sequences, with under 35% observed a single time. The CDR3 is made up of 14 amino acids. Between the trimmed V and J ends, which lost 5 bases and 3 bases, there was a span of 13 bases. The V gene's germline CDR1 is MNHEY and CDR2 SMNVEV (reference sequence). The TCR originated in a newborn girl in good health. The V and J genes are TRBV27 and TRBJ1-2, with unresolved D. The sequencing sample was made of cord blood. The CDR3 DNA sequence: TGTGCCAGCAGTCCCCGACGGAGGGACTATGGCTACACCTTC. Translation gives CASSPRRRDYGYTF.